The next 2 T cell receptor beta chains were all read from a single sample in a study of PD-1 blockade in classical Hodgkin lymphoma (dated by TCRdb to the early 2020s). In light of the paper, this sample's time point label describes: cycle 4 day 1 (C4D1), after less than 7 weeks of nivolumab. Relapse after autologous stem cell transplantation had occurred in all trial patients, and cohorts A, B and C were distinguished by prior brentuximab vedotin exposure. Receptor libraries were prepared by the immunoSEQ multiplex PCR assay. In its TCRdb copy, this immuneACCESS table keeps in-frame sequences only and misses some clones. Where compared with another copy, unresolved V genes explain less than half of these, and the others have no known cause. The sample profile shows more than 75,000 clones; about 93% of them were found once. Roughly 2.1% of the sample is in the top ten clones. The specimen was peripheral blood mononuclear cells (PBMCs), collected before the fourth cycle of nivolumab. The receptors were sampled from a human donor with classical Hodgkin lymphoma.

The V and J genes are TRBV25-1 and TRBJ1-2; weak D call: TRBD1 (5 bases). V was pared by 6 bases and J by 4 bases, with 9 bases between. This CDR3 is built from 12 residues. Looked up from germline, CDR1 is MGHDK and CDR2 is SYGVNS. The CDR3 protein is CASRGDPYGYTF. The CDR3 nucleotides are TGTGCCAGCAGGGGGGACCCCTATGGCTACACCTTC.

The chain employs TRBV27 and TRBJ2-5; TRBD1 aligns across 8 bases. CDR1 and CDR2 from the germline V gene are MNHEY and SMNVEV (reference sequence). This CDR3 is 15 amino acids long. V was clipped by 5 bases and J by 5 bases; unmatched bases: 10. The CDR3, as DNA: TGTGCCAGCAGTCCACGGGACAGGCCCCAGGAGACCCAGTACTTC. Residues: CASSPRDRPQETQYF.